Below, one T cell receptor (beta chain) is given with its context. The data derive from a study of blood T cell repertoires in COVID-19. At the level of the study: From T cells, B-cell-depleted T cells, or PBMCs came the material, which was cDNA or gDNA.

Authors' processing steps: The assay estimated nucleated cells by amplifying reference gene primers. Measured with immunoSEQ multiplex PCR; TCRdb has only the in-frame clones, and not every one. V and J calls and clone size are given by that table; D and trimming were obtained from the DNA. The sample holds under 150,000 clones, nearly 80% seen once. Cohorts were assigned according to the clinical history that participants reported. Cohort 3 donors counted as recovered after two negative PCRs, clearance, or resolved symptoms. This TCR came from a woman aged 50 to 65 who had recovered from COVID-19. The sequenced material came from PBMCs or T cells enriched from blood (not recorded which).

CDR3 in amino acids: CASSLSGQGRETQYF. The CDR3, as DNA: TGTGCCAGCAGCCTCTCCGGACAGGGAAGGGAGACCCAGTACTTC. The rearrangement joins TRBV7-3 to TRBJ2-5, with TRBD1 matching 8 bases. CDR1 is SGHTA and CDR2 is FQGTGA in the germline V gene. Losses at the gene ends were 5 bases for V and 5 bases for J; bases not matched to a gene: 10. The CDR3 covers 15 residues.